The 9 T cell receptor beta chains given below trace back to one sample, sequenced in a study of blood T cell repertoires in COVID-19. Libraries were prepared by immunoSEQ multiplex PCR; TCRdb keeps only in-frame clonotypes and omits some of them. The table lists about 160,000 clones, roughly 87% of them singletons. The sample taken for sequencing was PBMCs or T cells enriched from blood (not recorded which). The receptors derive from a woman in her fifties or sixties who had recovered from COVID-19.

V usage is TRBV19 and J usage is TRBJ2-7; 11 bases are shared with TRBD1. J was trimmed by 4 bases and V by 4 bases; bases with no gene match: 3. The CDR3 runs 14 residues. The germline V gene encodes CDR1 LNHDA and CDR2 SQIVND (reference sequence). CDR3 protein: CASSTGTGGYEQYF. DNA of the CDR3: TGTGCCAGTAGTACCGGGACAGGGGGGTACGAGCAGTACTTC.

V gene TRBV7-2 combines with J gene TRBJ1-5, with a tentative D call TRBD1 (5 bases). V was trimmed by 0 bases and J by 9 bases, leaving 12 bases between them. This CDR3 is 14 amino acids long. CDR1 is SGHTA and CDR2 is FQGNSA in the germline V gene. CDR3 coding DNA: TGTGCCAGCAGCTTAGCGCCGGGGGATGGGCCCCAGCATTTT. Translation: CASSLAPGDGPQHF. The full variable domain, rest sourced from reference TRBV7-2 and TRBJ1-5, is GAGVSQSPSNKVTEKGKDVELRCDPISGHTALYWYRQSLGQGLEFLIYFQGNSAPDKSGLPSDRFSAERTGGSVSTLTIQRTQQEDSAVYLCASSLAPGDGPQHFGDGTRLSIL.

The chain uses TRBV7-9 and TRBJ2-1, with 7 bases fitting TRBD1. CDR3 size: 15 residues. Germline CDR1 SEHNR, CDR2 FQNEAQ (reference sequence). The J segment lost 6 bases and the V segment lost 2 bases, leaving 7 bases of the junction unmatched. The CDR3, as DNA: TGTGCCAGCAGCTTATATTCCCCAGGGGGCAATGAGCAGTTCTTC. It specifies CASSLYSPGGNEQFF.

This chain uses TRBV4-2 with TRBJ2-2; 12 bases are shared with TRBD2. Germline V gives CDR1 LGHNA, CDR2 YNFKEQ. The CDR3 is 18 residues long. The trim removed 0 bases at V and 11 bases at J, leaving 13 bases unmatched. The CDR3 nucleotides read TGTGCCAGCAGCCAAGATGGGCCTAGCGGGAGGGAGGGCGGAGAGCTGTTTTTT. It translates to CASSQDGPSGREGGELFF.

The V gene is TRBV4-1, the J gene TRBJ1-1; 7 nucleotides agree with TRBD1. Germline values: CDR1 MGHRA, CDR2 YSYEKL. Germline trimming cut 1 base from V and 11 bases from J; bases unmatched to any gene: 4. This CDR3 region has 12 residues. The CDR3 DNA sequence: TGCGCCAGCAGCCAAGGAACAGGGGATGCTTTCTTT. Translating gives CASSQGTGDAFF.

This chain connects TRBV28 to TRBJ2-2, with a weak D call TRBD2 (5 bases). Germline V gene sequence: CDR1 MDHEN, CDR2 SYDVKM. The CDR3 totals 15 residues. The V gene lost 5 bases and the J gene lost 4 bases, with 14 bases spanning the gap. CDR3 protein: CASSARAESTGELFF. CDR3 DNA: TGTGCCAGCAGTGCCCGAGCGGAGTCCACCGGGGAGCTGTTTTTT.

The J gene is TRBJ2-6, the V gene TRBV19; 7 positions agree with TRBD1. The trim removed 3 bases at V and 0 bases at J, leaving 5 bases unmatched. Germline CDR1 and CDR2: LNHDA and SQIVND (reference sequence). The CDR3 extends over 17 amino acids. The CDR3 region is CASSIGRQGSGANVLTF. The CDR3 region has the DNA TGTGCCAGTAGTATCGGGCGACAGGGCTCTGGGGCCAACGTCCTGACTTTC.

This clone was found a few times. This sequence joins TRBV6-2 or TRBV6-3 and TRBJ1-1; 10 bases are shared with TRBD1. The CDR3 sequence is 13 residues long. Trimming at V came to 7 bases and at J to 5 bases, leaving 4 bases not matched to a gene. Germline CDR1 is MNHEY and CDR2 is SVGEGT. Here the CDR3 DNA reads TGTGCCAGCAACCCGGACAGGGGGACTGAAGCTTTCTTT. Translation gives CASNPDRGTEAFF.

The chain has TRBV6-5 and TRBJ2-5; the D is unclear. Trimming stripped 2 bases from V and 6 bases from J, with 4 bases between. The CDR3 extends over 11 amino acids. Germline V gene data show CDR1 as MNHEY and CDR2 as SVGAGI. The CDR3 coding sequence is TGTGCCAGCAGTTACCAGAAGACCCAGTACTTC. This sequence encodes CASSYQKTQYF.